A selection of T cell receptor beta chains follows, all from one sample in a study of control samples from healthy donors and cancer patients. Clones were read by immunoSEQ multiplex PCR, and TCRdb kept only the in-frame ones, dropping some. The sample lists some 150,000 clones, around 94% seen once, with roughly 13% in the top ten. The sequenced sample consisted of blood. These receptors originate from a man aged 40-49 years in good health. Each CDR3 is given with its conserved first and last residue. D genes are given only for firm matches. Where a row states a size, it is once, few, many or the class of an expanded clone; other rows omit it.

abundance,v_gene,d_gene,j_gene,CDR3nt,CDR3aa
-,TRBV30,-,TRBJ1-6,TGTGCCTGGAGGGGTAAGAGATCACCCCTCCACTTT,CAWRGKRSPLHF
once,TRBV6-5,-,TRBJ1-6,TGTGCCAGCACGATCTCTAACGTAAATTCACCCCTCCACTTT,CASTISNVNSPLHF
-,TRBV29-1,TRBD1,TRBJ1-2,TGCAGCGTTAGACAGGGTAGCTATGGCTACACCTTC,CSVRQGSYGYTF
-,TRBV24-1,TRBD2,TRBJ2-7,TGTGCCACCAGTGATTCCCCCCGGTGGAGCGGGGGAAGCTCCTACGAGCAGTACTTC,CATSDSPRWSGGSSYEQYF
-,TRBV6-4,-,TRBJ2-1,TGTGCCAGCAGTGACTCCTTAAATGAGCAGTTCTTC,CASSDSLNEQFF
-,TRBV29-1,TRBD2,TRBJ2-5,TGCAGCGTTCAGACTAGCGGGAGAAAAGAGACCCAGTACTTC,CSVQTSGRKETQYF
-,TRBV9,-,TRBJ1-1,TGTGCCAGCAGCTCCCGATTAAGGGGGGTTGAGACTGAAGCTTTCTTT,CASSSRLRGVETEAFF
-,TRBV2,-,TRBJ1-1,TGTGCCAGCAGTGAAGAGGGACGAGCTTTCTTT,CASSEEGRAFF
-,TRBV11-2,-,TRBJ1-1,TGTGCCAGCAGCTTAGATTCCCGGGGGAAGAACACTGAAGCTTTCTTT,CASSLDSRGKNTEAFF
-,TRBV7-9,-,TRBJ1-1,TGTGCCAGCAGCTTAGAGCTGGGCAGCACTGAAGCTTTCTTT,CASSLELGSTEAFF
-,TRBV6-1,-,TRBJ1-2,TGTGCCAGCAGTGAAGGTAGGACTCCCGGAGACTATGGCTACACCTTC,CASSEGRTPGDYGYTF